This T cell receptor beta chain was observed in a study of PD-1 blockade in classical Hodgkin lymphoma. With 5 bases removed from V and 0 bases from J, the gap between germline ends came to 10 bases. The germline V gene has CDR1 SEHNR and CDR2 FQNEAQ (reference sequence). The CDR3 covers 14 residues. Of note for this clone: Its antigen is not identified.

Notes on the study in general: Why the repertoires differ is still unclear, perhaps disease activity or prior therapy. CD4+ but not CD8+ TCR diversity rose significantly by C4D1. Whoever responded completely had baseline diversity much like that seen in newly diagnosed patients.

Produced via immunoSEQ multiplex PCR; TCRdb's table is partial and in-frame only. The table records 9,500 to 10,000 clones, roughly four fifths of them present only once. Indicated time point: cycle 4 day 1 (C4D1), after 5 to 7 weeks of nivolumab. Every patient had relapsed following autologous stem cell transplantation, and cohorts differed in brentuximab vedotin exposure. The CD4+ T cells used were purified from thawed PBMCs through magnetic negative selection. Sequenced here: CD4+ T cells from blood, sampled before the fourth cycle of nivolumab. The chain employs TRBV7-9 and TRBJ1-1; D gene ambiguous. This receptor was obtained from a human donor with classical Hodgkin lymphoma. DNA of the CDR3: TGTGCCAGCAGCGAGTGGACTGTGAACACTGAAGCTTTCTTT. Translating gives CASSEWTVNTEAFF.